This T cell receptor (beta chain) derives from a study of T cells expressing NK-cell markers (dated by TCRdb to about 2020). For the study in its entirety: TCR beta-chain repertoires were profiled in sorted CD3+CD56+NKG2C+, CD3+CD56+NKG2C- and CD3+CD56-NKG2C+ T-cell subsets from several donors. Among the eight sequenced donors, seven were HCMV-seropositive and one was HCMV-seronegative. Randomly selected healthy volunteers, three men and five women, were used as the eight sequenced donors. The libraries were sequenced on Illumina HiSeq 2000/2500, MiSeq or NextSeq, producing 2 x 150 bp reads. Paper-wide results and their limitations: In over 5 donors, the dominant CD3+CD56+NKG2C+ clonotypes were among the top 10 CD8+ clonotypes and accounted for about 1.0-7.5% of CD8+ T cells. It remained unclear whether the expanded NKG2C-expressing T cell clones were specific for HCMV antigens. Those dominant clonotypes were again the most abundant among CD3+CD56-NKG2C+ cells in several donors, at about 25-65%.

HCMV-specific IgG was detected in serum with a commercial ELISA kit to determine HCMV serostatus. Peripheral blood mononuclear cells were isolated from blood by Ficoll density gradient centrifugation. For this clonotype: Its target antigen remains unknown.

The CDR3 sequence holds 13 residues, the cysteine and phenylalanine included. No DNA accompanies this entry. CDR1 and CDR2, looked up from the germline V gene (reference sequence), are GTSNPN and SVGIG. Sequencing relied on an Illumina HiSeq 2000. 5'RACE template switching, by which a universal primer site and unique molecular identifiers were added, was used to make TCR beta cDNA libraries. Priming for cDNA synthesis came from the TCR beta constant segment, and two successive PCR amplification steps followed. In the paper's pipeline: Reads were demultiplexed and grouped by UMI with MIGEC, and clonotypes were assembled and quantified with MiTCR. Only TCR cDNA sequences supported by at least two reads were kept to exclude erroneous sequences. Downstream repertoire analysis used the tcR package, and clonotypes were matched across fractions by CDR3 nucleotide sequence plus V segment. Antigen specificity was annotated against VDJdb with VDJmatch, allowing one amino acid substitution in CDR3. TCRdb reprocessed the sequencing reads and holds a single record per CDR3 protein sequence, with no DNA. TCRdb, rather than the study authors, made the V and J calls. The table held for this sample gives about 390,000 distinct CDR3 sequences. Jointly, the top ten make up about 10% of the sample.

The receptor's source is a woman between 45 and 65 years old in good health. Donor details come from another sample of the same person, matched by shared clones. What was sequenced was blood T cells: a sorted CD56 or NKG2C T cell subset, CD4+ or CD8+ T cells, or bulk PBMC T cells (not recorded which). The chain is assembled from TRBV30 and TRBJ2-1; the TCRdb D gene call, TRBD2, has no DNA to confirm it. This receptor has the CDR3 CAWTSGGINEQFF.